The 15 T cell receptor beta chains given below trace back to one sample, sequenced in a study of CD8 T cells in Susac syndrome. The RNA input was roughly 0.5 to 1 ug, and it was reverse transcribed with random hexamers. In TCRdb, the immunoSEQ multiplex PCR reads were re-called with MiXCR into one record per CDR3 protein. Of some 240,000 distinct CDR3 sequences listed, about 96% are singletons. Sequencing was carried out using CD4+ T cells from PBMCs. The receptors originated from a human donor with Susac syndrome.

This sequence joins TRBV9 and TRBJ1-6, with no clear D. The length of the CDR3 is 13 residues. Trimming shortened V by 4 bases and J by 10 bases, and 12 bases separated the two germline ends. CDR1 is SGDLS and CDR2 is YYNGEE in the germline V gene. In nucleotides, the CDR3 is TGTGCCAGCAGCCCGGGAACCGAGTCACCCCTCCACTTT. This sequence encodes CASSPGTESPLHF.

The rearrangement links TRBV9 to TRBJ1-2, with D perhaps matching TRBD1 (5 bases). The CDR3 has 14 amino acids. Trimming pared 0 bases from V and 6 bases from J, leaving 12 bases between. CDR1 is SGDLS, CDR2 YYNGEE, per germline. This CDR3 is CASSVAAGEDGYTF. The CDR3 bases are TGTGCCAGCAGCGTAGCTGCGGGGGAGGATGGCTACACCTTC.

CDR3 coding DNA: TGCAGCTCCGGTCGGTATATGGAGACCCAGTACTTC. As protein: CSSGRYMETQYF. V is TRBV29-1 and J is TRBJ2-5; D gene uncertain. There are 12 residues in the CDR3. V was cut by 8 bases and J by 5 bases, with 15 bases left in between. Germline-derived CDR1 and CDR2 are SQVTM and ANQGSEA.

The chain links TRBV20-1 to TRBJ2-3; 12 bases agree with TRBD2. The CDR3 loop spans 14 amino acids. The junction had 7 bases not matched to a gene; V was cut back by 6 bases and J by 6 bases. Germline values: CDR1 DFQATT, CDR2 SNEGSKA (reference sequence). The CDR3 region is CSAPTSGRTDTQYF. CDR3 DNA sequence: TGCAGTGCCCCGACTAGCGGGAGAACGGATACGCAGTATTTT.

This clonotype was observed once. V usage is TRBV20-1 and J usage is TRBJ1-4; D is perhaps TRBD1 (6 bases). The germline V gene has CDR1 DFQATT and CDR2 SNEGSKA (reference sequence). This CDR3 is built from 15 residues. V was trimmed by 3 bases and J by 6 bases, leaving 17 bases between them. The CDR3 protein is CSARGTSVDYEKLFF. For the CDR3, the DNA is TGCAGTGCTAGGGGGACATCCGTGGACTATGAAAAACTGTTTTTT.

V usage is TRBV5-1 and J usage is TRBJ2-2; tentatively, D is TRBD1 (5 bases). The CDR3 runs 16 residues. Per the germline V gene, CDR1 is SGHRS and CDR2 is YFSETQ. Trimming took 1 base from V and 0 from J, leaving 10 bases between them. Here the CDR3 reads CASSLNPGSNTGELFF. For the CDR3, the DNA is TGCGCCAGCAGCTTGAACCCAGGGTCGAACACCGGGGAGCTGTTTTTT.

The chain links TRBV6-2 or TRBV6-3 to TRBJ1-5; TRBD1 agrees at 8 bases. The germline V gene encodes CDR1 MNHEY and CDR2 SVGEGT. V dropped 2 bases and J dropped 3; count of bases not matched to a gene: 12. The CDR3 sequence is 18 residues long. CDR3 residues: CASSYGGTGAAYNQPQHF. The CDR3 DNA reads TGTGCCAGCAGTTACGGAGGGACAGGAGCGGCCTACAATCAGCCCCAGCATTTT.

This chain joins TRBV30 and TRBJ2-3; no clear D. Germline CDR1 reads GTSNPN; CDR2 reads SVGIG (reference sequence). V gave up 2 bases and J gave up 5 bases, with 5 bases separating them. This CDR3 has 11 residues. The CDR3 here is CAWSRRDTQYF. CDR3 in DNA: TGTGCCTGGAGTCGAAGAGATACGCAGTATTTT.

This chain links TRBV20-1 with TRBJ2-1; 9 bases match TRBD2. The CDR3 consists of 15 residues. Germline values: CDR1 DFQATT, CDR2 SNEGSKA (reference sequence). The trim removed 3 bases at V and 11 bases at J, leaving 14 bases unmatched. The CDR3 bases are TGCAGTGCTAGTGACGCGCGGGAGGGCCGGGGGAAGCAGTTCTTC. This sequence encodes CSASDAREGRGKQFF.

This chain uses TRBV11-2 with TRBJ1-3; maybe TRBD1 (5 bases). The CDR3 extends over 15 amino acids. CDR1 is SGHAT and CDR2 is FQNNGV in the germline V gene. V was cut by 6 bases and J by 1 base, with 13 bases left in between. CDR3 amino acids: CASRVLQGSGNTIYF. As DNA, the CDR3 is TGTGCCAGCAGGGTTCTTCAGGGTTCTGGAAACACCATATATTTT.

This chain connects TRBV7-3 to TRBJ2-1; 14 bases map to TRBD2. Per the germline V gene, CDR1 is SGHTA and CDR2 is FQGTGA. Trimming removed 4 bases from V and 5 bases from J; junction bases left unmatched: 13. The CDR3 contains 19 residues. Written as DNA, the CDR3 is TGTGCCAGCAGCTCTAAACTCTCGACTAGCGGGAGGGCTAACAATGAGCAGTTCTTC. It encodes CASSSKLSTSGRANNEQFF.

The CDR3 nucleotides are TGTGCCAGCAGTAATTCCCCGGGATCTCGGAATGAGCAGTTCTTC. Encoded protein: CASSNSPGSRNEQFF. The chain links TRBV5-8 to TRBJ2-1; maybe TRBD2 (5 bases). The germline CDR1 and CDR2 sequences are SGHTS and YDEGEE. With 5 bases removed from V and 7 bases from J, the gap between germline ends came to 19 bases. The CDR3 runs to 15 residues.

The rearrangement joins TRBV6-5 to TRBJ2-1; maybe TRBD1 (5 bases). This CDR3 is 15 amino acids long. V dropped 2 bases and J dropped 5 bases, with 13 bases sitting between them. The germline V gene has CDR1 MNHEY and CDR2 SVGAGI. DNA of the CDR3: TGTGCCAGCAGTTACGACAGAAACTTTCACAATGAGCAGTTCTTC. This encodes CASSYDRNFHNEQFF.

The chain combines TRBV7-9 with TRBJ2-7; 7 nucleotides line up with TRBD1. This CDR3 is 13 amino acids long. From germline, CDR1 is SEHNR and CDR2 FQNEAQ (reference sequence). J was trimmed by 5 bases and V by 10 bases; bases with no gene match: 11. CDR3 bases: TGTGCCACCCACGACAGGGTCTTCGACGAGCAGTACTTC. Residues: CATHDRVFDEQYF.

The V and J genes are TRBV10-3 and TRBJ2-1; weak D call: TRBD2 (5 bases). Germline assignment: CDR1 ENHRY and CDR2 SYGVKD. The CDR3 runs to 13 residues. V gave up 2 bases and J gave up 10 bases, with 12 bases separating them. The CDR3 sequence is CAISETLVSEQFF. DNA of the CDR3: TGTGCCATCAGTGAGACACTAGTCTCCGAGCAGTTCTTC.